The rows below give T cell receptor beta chains drawn from one sample of a study of shared clonotypes between healthy human individuals. The protocol was immunoSEQ multiplex PCR, while the TCRdb copy is restricted to in-frame clones and leaves out a portion. The sample shows about 960,000 clones, over 60% of them seen only once. Sequencing input: memory CD4+ T cells sorted from blood. The receptor source for this set is a man aged 18 to 35 in good health. The CDR3 runs from the conserved cysteine through the conserved F or W. The D gene is left open where the match is weak. For some rows the clone size is stated as once, few or many, or as a class when expanded; others skip it.

>TRBV21-1|TRBJ2-3|once|-
TGTGCCAGCCCATGGGGGAAATCCACAGATACGCAGTATTTT
CASPWGKSTDTQYF
>TRBV11-2|TRBJ2-3|few|TRBD2
TGTGCCAGCAGCTTAGATGGTCCTTCCGGACTAGCGGGAGTGACAGATACGCAGTATTTT
CASSLDGPSGLAGVTDTQYF
>TRBV4-1|TRBJ2-5|-|-
TGCGCCAGCAGCCAGGCGGGGTTGTACCAAGAGACCCAGTACTTC
CASSQAGLYQETQYF
>TRBV29-1|TRBJ1-2|once|-
TGCAGCGTTGAGGGAGGGACGGGCTATGGCTACACCTTC
CSVEGGTGYGYTF
>TRBV6-5|TRBJ2-7|-|TRBD1
TGTGCCAGCAGTTACTTACCGGGACAGCGGACCTACGAGCAGTACTTC
CASSYLPGQRTYEQYF
>TRBV11-2|TRBJ1-2|-|-
TGTGCCAGCAGCCCCCAGGGACAAATTAATGGCTACACCTTC
CASSPQGQINGYTF
>TRBV30|TRBJ1-6|few|-
TGTGCCGGGGATGGGACCGAGGAACCCCTCCACTTT
CAGDGTEEPLHF
>TRBV12-2|TRBJ1-2|-|-
TGTGCAAGTCGCTTAGAGGCGGGATCTATCCCTCTCAAGCGGGGCTACACCTTC
CASRLEAGSIPLKRGYTF
>TRBV14|TRBJ2-2|-|-
TGTGCCAGCAGACAGGCCGGCGGGGAGCTGTTTTTT
CASRQAGGELFF
>TRBV5-4|TRBJ2-1|-|TRBD1
TGTGCCAGCAGCTTGACAGGGGGCGCTTGGAATGAGCAGTTCTTC
CASSLTGGAWNEQFF
>TRBV6-1|TRBJ2-4|-|TRBD1
TGTGCCAGCAGTGAAGCAAGACAGGGGAGCAAAAACATTCAGTACTTC
CASSEARQGSKNIQYF
>TRBV18|TRBJ2-5|-|-
TGTGCCAGCTCACCAACCCAGACTACCCAAGAGACCCAGTACTTC
CASSPTQTTQETQYF
>TRBV5-1|TRBJ1-2|-|-
TGCGCCAGCAGCTTGGAGGCCGGGGGGCGGCTAGACTATGGCTACACCTTC
CASSLEAGGRLDYGYTF
>TRBV4-1|TRBJ2-3|-|TRBD2
TGCGCCAGCAGCCCTCATTCGACTAGCGGCACAGATACGCAGTATTTT
CASSPHSTSGTDTQYF
>TRBV28|TRBJ2-5|-|-
TGTGCCAGCAGTTCCTGGGCCTCGGGGACCCAGTACTTC
CASSSWASGTQYF
>TRBV2|TRBJ2-5|-|-
TGTGCCAGCTCTCTTTGGACGGGGAATGAAGAGACCCAGTACTTC
CASSLWTGNEETQYF
>TRBV10-3|TRBJ2-2|-|-
TGTGCCATCAGTGATATCGGGGAGCTGTTTTTT
CAISDIGELFF
>TRBV4-3|TRBJ2-1|-|-
TGCGCCAGCAGCGTCCAGGCAGGGGTTAGTGAGCAGTTCTTC
CASSVQAGVSEQFF
>TRBV25-1|TRBJ2-3|-|-
TGTGCCAGCAGGTCGGGAGGGGGCCCAAGCACAGATACGCAGTATTTT
CASRSGGGPSTDTQYF
>TRBV18|TRBJ1-5|-|-
TGTGCCAGCTCAGACGGAAGCAATCAGCCCCAGCATTTT
CASSDGSNQPQHF
>TRBV4-1|TRBJ1-4|-|-
TGCGCCAGCAGACGGCAGGGAACTAATGAAAAACTGTTTTTT
CASRRQGTNEKLFF
>TRBV9|TRBJ1-3|-|TRBD1
TGTGCCAGCAGCGAAGGGACAGGGCCCGGAAACACCATATATTTT
CASSEGTGPGNTIYF
>TRBV9|TRBJ1-5|once|-
TGTGCCAGCAGCGTCGGGGGGTCTAGCAATCAGCCCCAGCATTTT
CASSVGGSSNQPQHF
>TRBV19|TRBJ2-3|-|TRBD2
TGTGCCAGTAGTCCCCCCGGGGTAGCGGGAGTGTTTGATACGCAGTATTTT
CASSPPGVAGVFDTQYF
>TRBV27|TRBJ2-1|-|TRBD1
TGTGCCAGCACTTCCACCGCACGAGGGACAGGTCAGAATGAGCAGTTCTTC
CASTSTARGTGQNEQFF
>TRBV11-2|TRBJ1-1|-|-
TGTGCCAGCGGCGACAGTCCGAACACTGAAGCTTTCTTT
CASGDSPNTEAFF
>TRBV5-4|TRBJ2-7|-|TRBD2
TGTGCCAGCAGCTTGAGGTTCGGCGGGGGTACCTACGAGCAGTACTTC
CASSLRFGGGTYEQYF
>TRBV6-5|TRBJ1-1|-|TRBD1
TGTGCCAGCAGTCACCGGGACAGGGTTAACACTGAAGCTTTCTTT
CASSHRDRVNTEAFF
>TRBV5-4|TRBJ2-7|-|TRBD2
TGTGCCAGCAGCACGAGTAGCGGGAGAGAATACGAGCAGTACTTC
CASSTSSGREYEQYF
>TRBV7-2|TRBJ1-4|-|-
TGTGCCAGCAGCTTAAATGGCGGGAAACTGTTTTTT
CASSLNGGKLFF
>TRBV2|TRBJ2-2|few|-
TGTGCCAGCAGTGACGAGACGGACACCGGGGAGCTGTTTTTT
CASSDETDTGELFF
>TRBV7-9|TRBJ2-3|-|-
TGTGCCAGCAGGCCTACAGGGACAGATACGCAGTATTTT
CASRPTGTDTQYF
>TRBV5-1|TRBJ1-6|few|TRBD1
TGCGCCAGCAGCTCCGGGACAGGGGAGAATTCACCCCTCCACTTT
CASSSGTGENSPLHF
>TRBV7-3|TRBJ2-2|-|-
TGTGCCAGCAGCTACCAGCAGGGCGGGGAGCTGTTTTTT
CASSYQQGGELFF
>TRBV6-5|TRBJ1-2|-|-
TGTGCCAGCAGTTACTCGAACAGCCCCTATGGCTACACCTTC
CASSYSNSPYGYTF
>TRBV19|TRBJ2-6|few|TRBD1
TGTGCCAGTAGTTCCCAAAGGGACAGGGTGGGGGCCAACGTCCTGACTTTC
CASSSQRDRVGANVLTF